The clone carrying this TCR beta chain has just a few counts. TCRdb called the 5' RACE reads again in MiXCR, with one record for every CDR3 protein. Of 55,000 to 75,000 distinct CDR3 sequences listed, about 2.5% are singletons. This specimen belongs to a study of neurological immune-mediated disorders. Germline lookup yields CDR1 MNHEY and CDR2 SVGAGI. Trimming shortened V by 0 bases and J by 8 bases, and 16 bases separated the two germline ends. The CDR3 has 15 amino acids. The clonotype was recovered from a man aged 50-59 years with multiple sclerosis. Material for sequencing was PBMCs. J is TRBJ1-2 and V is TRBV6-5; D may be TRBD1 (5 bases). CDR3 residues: CASSYSISGLRGYTF. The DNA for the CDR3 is TGTGCCAGCAGTTACTCGATATCGGGGCTCAGAGGCTACACCTTC.